This TCR beta chain is from a study of T cell repertoires and HLA-DP antigens. Overall study context: DNA input averaged 218.4 ng in sorted CD137+CD4+ and roughly 1.2 ug in pre-culture CD4+.

The data were produced by immunoSEQ multiplex PCR, yet TCRdb's version contains in-frame clones alone and is incomplete. The sample has over 100,000 clones; around 92% are singletons. The CDR3 has 13 amino acids. CDR1 SGHRS and CDR2 YFSETQ come from the germline V gene. The junction had 6 bases not matched to a gene; V was cut back by 5 bases and J by 10 bases. Purity of the untouched CD4+ T cells was 95% to 98%. General study findings and limits: Sorted CD137+ clonality was 0.35 to 0.45 for both alloantigens, versus around 0.037 pre-culture.

On this clone: Its antigen remains unidentified.

The material sequenced was CD4+ T cells from PBMCs. The receptor's source is a woman between 18 and 29 years old in good health and CMV-seronegative. The rearrangement links TRBV5-1 to TRBJ2-1, with 10 bases fitting TRBD1. CDR3 amino acids: CASRGTGAWEQFF. The CDR3 nucleotides read TGCGCCAGCAGAGGGACAGGGGCTTGGGAGCAGTTCTTC.